This T cell receptor beta chain was retrieved from a study of cytomegalovirus exposure and HLA in healthy donors. The PCR employed 60 Vbeta primers together with 13 Jbeta primers. Generated by immunoSEQ multiplex PCR, the TCRdb table keeps only in-frame clones and is missing some. Among about 200,000 clones listed, less than 80% were seen once. The CDR3 extends over 17 amino acids. Per germline, CDR1 SEHNR and CDR2 FQNEAQ (reference sequence). Trimming at V came to 4 bases and at J to 3 bases, leaving 10 bases not matched to a gene. The rearrangement links TRBV7-9 to TRBJ2-1, with 9 positions matching TRBD2. Sequences were obtained from PBMCs. The clonotype was recovered from a girl under 10 years old in good health and CMV-seronegative. The CDR3 here is CASSSRGREGLYNEQFF. The CDR3 DNA is TGTGCCAGCAGCTCCCGTGGGCGGGAGGGACTCTACAATGAGCAGTTCTTC.